Below, one T cell receptor beta chain is given with its context. Which antigen it targets is not known. Base qualities are not recorded, but no much larger clone differs from it by a single base. The data were taken from a study of beta chain features in type 1 diabetes (dated by TCRdb to the late 2010s). At the level of the whole study: Patients and healthy donors did not differ in mean age, gender distribution, total cell number or subset yield. A total of 107,917,701 sorted cells were examined across all samples, and RNA yield correlated strongly with the number of cells per subset. The study compared the TCRB repertoires of sorted circulating CD4+ T cell subsets in recently diagnosed type 1 diabetes patients with those in matched healthy donors. Whereas all 30 or so donors provided naive and central memory subsets, regulatory and stem cell-like memory subsets were isolated from just 8 patients and about 8 healthy donors.

For CDR1 and CDR2, the germline V gene (reference sequence) lists SGHNT and YYREEE. The germline V end is reduced by 1 base and the J end by 6 bases; junction bases left unmatched: 9. The CDR3 numbers 16 residues from cysteine through phenylalanine. Of all the DNA, just the CDR3 is kept, 48 bases in frame from base 1. From each donor, a single peripheral blood sample of 90 to 150 mL on average was drawn into heparinised tubes. A BD FACSAria II was used to sort naive, central memory, regulatory and stem cell-like memory CD4+ T cells with a panel that included CD45RO, CCR7, CD25, CD127, CD95 and CD27. Purity was above 95% for every sorted population. Right away, PBMCs were isolated by Lymphoprep density gradient centrifugation and were stained directly, with no culture step. To minimize batch effects, samples were stained and sorted in pairs, one healthy donor with one patient per experiment. The High Capacity cDNA Reverse Transcription Kit was used to reverse transcribe all of the isolated RNA, meaning that expressed TCRB transcripts were what got sequenced. Naive, central memory and regulatory T cell samples underwent deep immunoSEQ sequencing, averaging around 4 million total reads per sample. Sorted cells were lysed in RLT buffer and RNA was extracted with DNase-treated RNeasy Micro or Mini kits, depending on cell number. Each cell subset was processed on its own to prevent cross-contamination, while patient and healthy donor samples were processed together. Using the immunoSEQ multiplex PCR, TCRB sequences were amplified from cDNA into 87-bp fragments spanning the CDR3 region. Sequencing of the amplicons was performed on the Illumina HiSeq platform. Per the authors' processing: Synthetic template baselines were used to correct PCR bias computationally, reads within Hamming distance 2 were collapsed together, and singletons that could not be merged were discarded. Reads were aligned against IMGT so that V, D and J genes, CDR3 length and insertions or deletions at six rearrangement sites could be assigned. Within each subset, clonotype counts were normalized to sorted cell number, after which true diversity and Gini coefficients were computed with the tcR R package. Repertoire sharing was quantified using the overlap coefficient calculated on TCRB nucleotide sequences. As a proxy for the pre-selection repertoire, out-of-frame TCRB sequences from naive cells were analyzed. Sourced from immuneACCESS, this table was stored by TCRdb with only in-frame sequences that have V and J called. A share of the clones is absent; for the studies checked, an unresolved V gene accounts for under half, and the remainder has no known explanation. V and J calls and clone size follow that table, whereas D and trimming were derived from the DNA. This sample is represented by under 300,000 clones; approximately 14% of them were singletons. The top ten clonotypes cover roughly 0.019% of the sample.

Results and caveats for the whole study, not just this receptor: In all four CD4+ subsets, TCRB CDR3 length was moderately but significantly shorter in type 1 diabetes patients. Naive, central memory and regulatory TCRB repertoires appeared to be more alike among patients than among healthy donors. Because cDNA was sequenced instead of genomic DNA, activated cells with high expression could be over-represented, although the groups did not differ in activation or CD3 levels. Shorter templates might be favored by PCR, yet because patient and control samples were amplified and corrected together, any such skew would affect both groups equally. Fewer insertions and more nucleotide deletions at VDJ recombination sites were observed in patients with type 1 diabetes, implying thymic rearrangement abnormalities. Because small numbers of individuals were included in the HLA sub-analyses, any influence of HLA type on TCRB rearrangement was left unresolved.

This TCR was sampled from a man aged 25-40 years with type 1 diabetes. The sequencing input was naive CD4+ T cells from blood. The intended sense of this specimen's cell subset or site label: true naive CD4+ T cells. The chain was built from TRBV5-4 and TRBJ2-7, and 11 bases in between align with TRBD2. The CDR3: CASSLLDSGRASEQYF. The nucleotide sequence is given as TGTGCCAGCAGCTTGCTGGATAGCGGGAGGGCCTCCGAGCAGTACTTC.